This T cell receptor (beta chain) was profiled in a study of blood T cell repertoires in COVID-19. Study details: Researchers got acute and convalescent COVID-19 samples from the United States, Italy and Spain.

The V and J ends lost 6 bases and 0 bases respectively, with 15 bases between them. CDR1 is GTSNPN, CDR2 SVGIG, per germline (reference sequence). This CDR3 spans 15 amino acids. Sequencing used immunoSEQ multiplex PCR; TCRdb keeps in-frame clones, though not all of them. This repertoire shows hundreds of thousands of clones, about nine tenths found once; its top ten account for about 9.5%. This clone was detected only once. Sequencing used PBMCs or T cells enriched from blood (not recorded which). The genes are TRBV30 and TRBJ1-3; D may be TRBD1 (6 bases). This TCR derives from a woman aged 40 to 49 who had recovered from COVID-19. DNA of the CDR3: TGTGCCTGTGGGATCGGACAGAACTCTGGAAACACCATATATTTT. Residues: CACGIGQNSGNTIYF.